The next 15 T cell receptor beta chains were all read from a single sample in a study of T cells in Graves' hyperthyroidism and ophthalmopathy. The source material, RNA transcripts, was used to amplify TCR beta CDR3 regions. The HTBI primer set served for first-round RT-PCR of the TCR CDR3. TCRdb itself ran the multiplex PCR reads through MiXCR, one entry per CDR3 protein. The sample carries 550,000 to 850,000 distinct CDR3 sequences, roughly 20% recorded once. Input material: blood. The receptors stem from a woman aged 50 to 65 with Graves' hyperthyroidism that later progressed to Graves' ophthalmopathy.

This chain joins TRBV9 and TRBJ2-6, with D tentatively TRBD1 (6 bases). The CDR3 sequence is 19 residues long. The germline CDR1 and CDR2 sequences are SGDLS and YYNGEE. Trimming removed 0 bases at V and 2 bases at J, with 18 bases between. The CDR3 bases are TGTGCCAGCAGCGTAGTCGGCTACAGGGATCCCCCTGGGGCCAACGTCCTGACTTTC. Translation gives CASSVVGYRDPPGANVLTF.

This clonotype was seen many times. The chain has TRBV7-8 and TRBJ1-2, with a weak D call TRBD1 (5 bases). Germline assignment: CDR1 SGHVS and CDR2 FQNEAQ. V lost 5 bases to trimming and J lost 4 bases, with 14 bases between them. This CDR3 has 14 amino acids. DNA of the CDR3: TGTGCCAGCAGCCCCCGGTCAAGGGGCTATGGCTACACCTTC. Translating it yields CASSPRSRGYGYTF.

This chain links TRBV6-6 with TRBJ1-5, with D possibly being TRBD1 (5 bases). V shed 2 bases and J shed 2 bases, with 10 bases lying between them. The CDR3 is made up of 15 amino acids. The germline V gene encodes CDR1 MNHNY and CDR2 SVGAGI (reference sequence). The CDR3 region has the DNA TGTGCCAGCAGTTACGACAGATTTGGCAATCAGCCCCAGCATTTT. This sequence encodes CASSYDRFGNQPQHF.

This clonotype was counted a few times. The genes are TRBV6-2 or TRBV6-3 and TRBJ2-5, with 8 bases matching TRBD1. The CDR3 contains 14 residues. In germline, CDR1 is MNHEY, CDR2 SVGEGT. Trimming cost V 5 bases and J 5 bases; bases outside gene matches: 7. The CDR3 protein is CASSESTGEETQYF. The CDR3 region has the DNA TGTGCCAGCAGTGAATCGACAGGGGAGGAGACCCAGTACTTC.

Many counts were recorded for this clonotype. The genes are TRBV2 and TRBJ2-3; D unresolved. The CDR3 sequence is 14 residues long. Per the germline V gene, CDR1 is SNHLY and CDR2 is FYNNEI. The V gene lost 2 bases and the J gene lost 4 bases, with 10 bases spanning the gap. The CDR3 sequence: CASSESAASDTQYF. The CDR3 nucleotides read TGTGCCAGCAGTGAATCGGCCGCTTCAGATACGCAGTATTTT. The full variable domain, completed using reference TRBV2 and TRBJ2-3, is EPEVTQTPSHQVTQMGQEVILRCVPISNHLYFYWYRQILGQKVEFLVSFYNNEISEKSEIFDDQFSVERPDGSNFTLKIRSTKLEDSAMYFCASSESAASDTQYFGPGTRLTVL.

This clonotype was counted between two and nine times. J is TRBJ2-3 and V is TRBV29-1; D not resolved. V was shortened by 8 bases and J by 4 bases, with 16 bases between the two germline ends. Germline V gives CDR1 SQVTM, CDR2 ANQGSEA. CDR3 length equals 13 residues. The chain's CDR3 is CSLPAAASDTQYF. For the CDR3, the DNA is TGCAGCCTCCCGGCGGCGGCCTCAGATACGCAGTATTTT.

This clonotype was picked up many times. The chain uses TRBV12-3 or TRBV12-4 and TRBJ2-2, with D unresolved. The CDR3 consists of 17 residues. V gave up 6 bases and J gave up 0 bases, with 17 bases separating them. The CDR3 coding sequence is TGTGCCAGCAGCACCCCTCGACGGATAGCGAACACCGGGGAGCTGTTTTTT. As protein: CASSTPRRIANTGELFF.

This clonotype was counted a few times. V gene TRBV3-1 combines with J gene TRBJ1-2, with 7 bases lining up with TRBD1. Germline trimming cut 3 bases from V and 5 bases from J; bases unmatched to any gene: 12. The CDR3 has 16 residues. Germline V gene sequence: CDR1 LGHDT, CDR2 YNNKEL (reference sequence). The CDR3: CASSHPPGQVEYGYTF. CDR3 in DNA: TGTGCCAGCAGCCACCCGCCCGGACAGGTCGAGTATGGCTACACCTTC.

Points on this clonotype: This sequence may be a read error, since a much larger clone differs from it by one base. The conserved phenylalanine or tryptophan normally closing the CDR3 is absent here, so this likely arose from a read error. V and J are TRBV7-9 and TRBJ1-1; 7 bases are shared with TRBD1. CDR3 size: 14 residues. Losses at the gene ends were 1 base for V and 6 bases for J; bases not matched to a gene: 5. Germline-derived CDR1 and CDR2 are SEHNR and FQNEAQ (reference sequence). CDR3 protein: CASSLEQGPSEAFL. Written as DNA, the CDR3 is TGTGCCAGCAGCTTAGAACAGGGGCCCTCTGAAGCTTTCCTT.

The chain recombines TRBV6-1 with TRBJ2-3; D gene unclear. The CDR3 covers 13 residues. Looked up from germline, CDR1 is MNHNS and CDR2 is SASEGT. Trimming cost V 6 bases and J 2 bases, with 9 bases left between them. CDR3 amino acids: CASSPILTDTQYF. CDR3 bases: TGTGCCAGCAGCCCCATCCTCACAGATACGCAGTATTTT.

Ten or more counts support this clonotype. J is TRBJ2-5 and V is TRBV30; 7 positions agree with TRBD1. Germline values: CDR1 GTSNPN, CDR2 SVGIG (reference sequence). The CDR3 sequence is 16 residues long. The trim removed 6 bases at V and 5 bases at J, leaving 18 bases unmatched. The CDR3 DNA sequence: TGTGCCTGCTCTACACCACGGGACAGTGGGCAGGAGACCCAGTACTTC. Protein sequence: CACSTPRDSGQETQYF.

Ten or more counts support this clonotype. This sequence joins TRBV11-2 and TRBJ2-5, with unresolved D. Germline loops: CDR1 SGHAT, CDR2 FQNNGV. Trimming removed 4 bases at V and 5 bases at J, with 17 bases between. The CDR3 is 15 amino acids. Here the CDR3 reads CASSSSGGREETQYF. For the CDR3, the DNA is TGTGCCAGCAGCTCCAGTGGTGGGCGTGAGGAGACCCAGTACTTC.

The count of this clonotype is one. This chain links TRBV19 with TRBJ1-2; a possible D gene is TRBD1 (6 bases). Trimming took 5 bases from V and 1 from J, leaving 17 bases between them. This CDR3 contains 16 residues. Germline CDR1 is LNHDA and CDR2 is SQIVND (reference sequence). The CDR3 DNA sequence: TGTGCCAGTAGTGAGCCTCCGGGACACCTTAACTATGGCTACACCTTC. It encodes CASSEPPGHLNYGYTF.

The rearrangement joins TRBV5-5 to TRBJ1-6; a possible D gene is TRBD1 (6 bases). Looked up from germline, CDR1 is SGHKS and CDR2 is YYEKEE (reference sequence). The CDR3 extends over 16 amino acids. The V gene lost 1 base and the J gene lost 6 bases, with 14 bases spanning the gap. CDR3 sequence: CASSLFIAQGNSPLHF. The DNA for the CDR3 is TGTGCCAGCAGCTTGTTCATTGCACAGGGTAATTCACCCCTCCACTTT.

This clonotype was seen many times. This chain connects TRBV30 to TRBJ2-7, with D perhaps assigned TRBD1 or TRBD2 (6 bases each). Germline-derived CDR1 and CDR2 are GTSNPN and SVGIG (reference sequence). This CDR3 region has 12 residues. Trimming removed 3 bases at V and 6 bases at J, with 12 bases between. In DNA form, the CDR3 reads TGTGCCTGGAGCTATCGGGGGCTCGAGCAGTACTTC. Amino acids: CAWSYRGLEQYF. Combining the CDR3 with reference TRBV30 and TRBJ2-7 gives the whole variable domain SQTIHQWPATLVQPVGSPLSLECTVEGTSNPNLYWYRQAAGRGLQLLFYSVGIGQISSEVPQNLSASRPQDRQFILSSKKLLLSDSGFYLCAWSYRGLEQYFGPGTRLTVT.